This entry concerns a single T cell receptor (beta chain). These data belong to a study of OX40 agonist ivuxolimab in advanced cancers. Trimming cost V 2 bases and J 0 bases, with 13 bases left between them. The CDR3 has 17 amino acids. Germline CDR1 is LNHNV and CDR2 is YYDKDF (reference sequence). Sequencing used immunoSEQ multiplex PCR; TCRdb keeps in-frame clones, though not all of them. The sample lists approximately 3,400 clones; 65% to 85% were seen once. The specimen comprised CD4+ or CD8+ T cells sorted from blood, sampled in a trial of the OX40 agonist ivuxolimab. This chain links TRBV15 with TRBJ2-2; D is possibly TRBD1 (6 bases). This TCR derives from an adult with an advanced solid tumor such as melanoma, head and neck, liver or kidney cancer. In DNA, the CDR3 is TGTGCCACCAGCAGATCTCGGGACATCGCGAACACCGGGGAGCTGTTTTTT. Encoded protein: CATSRSRDIANTGELFF.